The rows below give T cell receptor beta chains drawn from one sample of a study of CD8 T cells in ankylosing spondylitis. TCRdb re-analysed the 5' RACE reads in MiXCR, keeping a single row per CDR3 protein. The table includes roughly 120,000 distinct CDR3 sequences, about 6.5% detected once. Sequenced material: blood, either unsorted or a sorted T cell fraction (not recorded which). Source of these receptors: a male donor with ankylosing spondylitis or in good health (not recorded which). CDR3s include the opening cysteine and the closing phenylalanine or tryptophan. Fields, in order: clone size, V gene, CDR3 protein. For some rows the clone size is stated as once, few or many, or as a class when expanded; others skip it.

many | TRBV12-3/TRBV12-4 | CASSLNRDVTGELFF
many | TRBV5-1 | CASSLGSGEDTQYF
many | TRBV5-1 | CASSPLPAGGQDTQYF
many | TRBV9 | CASSVAQASTDTQYF
many | TRBV20-1 | CSARSGGPRTDTQYF
. | TRBV10-3 | CATETGTGYEQYF
many | TRBV12-5 | CGRVDTQYF
many | TRBV10-3 | CAIGLDRNQPQHF
many | TRBV12-3/TRBV12-4 | CASRTGVSNQPQHF
many | TRBV12-3/TRBV12-4 | CASSPREVGANEKLFF
many | TRBV3-1 | CASSQEMEPLHF
many | TRBV20-1 | CSARDPPNYGYTF
many | TRBV4-3 | CASSQDQGAGELFF
many | TRBV20-1 | CSARDLNKYNEQFF
. | TRBV6-6 | CASSRPYNEQFF
many | TRBV7-8 | CASRVSMGEQFF
many | TRBV6-1 | CASSGIGRGHYEQYF
many | TRBV28 | CASSLSRDYGYTF
many | TRBV5-1 | CASSAPRVGSRVLTDTQYF
many | TRBV5-1 | CASSKGLAGGEQETQYF
many | TRBV5-1 | CASSLPPRALVETQYF
. | TRBV29-1 | CSVGTSGTAQETQYF
many | TRBV4-3 | CASSQGTGWYEQYF
many | TRBV5-1 | CASSFFPDDEQFF
many | TRBV12-3/TRBV12-4 | CASSFSINTQYF
many | TRBV6-1 | CASSEASGEETQYF
many | TRBV29-1 | CSVESYTVIF
many | TRBV5-1 | CASSGGEPNQPQHF
many | TRBV20-1 | CSARDERGGRREQYF